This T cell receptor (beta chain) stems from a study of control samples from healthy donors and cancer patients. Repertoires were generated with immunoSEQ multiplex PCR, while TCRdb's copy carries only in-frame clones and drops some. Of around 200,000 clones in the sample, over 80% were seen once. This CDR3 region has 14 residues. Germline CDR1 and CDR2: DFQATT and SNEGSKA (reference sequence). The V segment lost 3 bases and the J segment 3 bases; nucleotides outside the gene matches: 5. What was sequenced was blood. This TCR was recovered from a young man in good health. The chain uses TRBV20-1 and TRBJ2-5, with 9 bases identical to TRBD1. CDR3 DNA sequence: TGCAGTGCTAGTCCACAGGGGGCCGAAGAGACCCAGTACTTC. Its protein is CSASPQGAEETQYF.